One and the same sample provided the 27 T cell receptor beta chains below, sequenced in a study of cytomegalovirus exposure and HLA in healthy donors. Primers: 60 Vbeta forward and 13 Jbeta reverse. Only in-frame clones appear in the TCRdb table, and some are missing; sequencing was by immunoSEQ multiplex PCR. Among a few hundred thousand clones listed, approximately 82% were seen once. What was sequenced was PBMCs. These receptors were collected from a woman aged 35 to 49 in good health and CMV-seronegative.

The CDR3 loop reads CASIFSAGVEYSPLHF. CDR3 coding DNA: TGTGCCAGCATTTTTTCGGCAGGGGTTGAATACTCACCCCTCCACTTT. The gene calls are TRBV2 and TRBJ1-6; D might be TRBD1 (6 bases). CDR1 and CDR2 (germline): SNHLY, FYNNEI. The ends were cut back, 7 bases at V and 10 bases at J, with 23 bases in the middle. The CDR3 covers 16 residues.

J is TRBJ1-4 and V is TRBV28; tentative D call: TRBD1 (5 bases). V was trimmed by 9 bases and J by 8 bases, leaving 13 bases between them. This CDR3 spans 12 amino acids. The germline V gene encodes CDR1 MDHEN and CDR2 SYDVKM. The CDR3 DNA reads TGTGCCAGTGAGACAGCCCACGAAAAACTGTTTTTT. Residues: CASETAHEKLFF.

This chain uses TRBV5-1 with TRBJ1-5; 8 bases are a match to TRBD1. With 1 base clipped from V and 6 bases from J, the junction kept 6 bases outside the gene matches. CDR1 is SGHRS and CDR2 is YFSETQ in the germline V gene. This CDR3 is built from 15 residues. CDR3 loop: CASSLQDRAGQPQHF. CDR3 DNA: TGCGCCAGCAGCTTGCAGGACAGGGCGGGTCAGCCCCAGCATTTT.

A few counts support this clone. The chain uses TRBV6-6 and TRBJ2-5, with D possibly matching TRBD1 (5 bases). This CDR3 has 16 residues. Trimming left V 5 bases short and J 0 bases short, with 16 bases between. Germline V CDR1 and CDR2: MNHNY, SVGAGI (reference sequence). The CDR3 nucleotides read TGTGCCAGCAGTCAGGGCTCTGGATCTTACCAAGAGACCCAGTACTTC. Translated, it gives CASSQGSGSYQETQYF.

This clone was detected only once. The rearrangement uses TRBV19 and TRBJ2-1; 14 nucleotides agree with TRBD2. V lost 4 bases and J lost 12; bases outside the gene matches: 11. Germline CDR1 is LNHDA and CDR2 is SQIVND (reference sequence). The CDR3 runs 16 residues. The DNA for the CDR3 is TGTGCCAGTAGTAATAGGACTAGCGGGGGGTGGGTTGGGCAGTTCTTC. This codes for CASSNRTSGGWVGQFF.

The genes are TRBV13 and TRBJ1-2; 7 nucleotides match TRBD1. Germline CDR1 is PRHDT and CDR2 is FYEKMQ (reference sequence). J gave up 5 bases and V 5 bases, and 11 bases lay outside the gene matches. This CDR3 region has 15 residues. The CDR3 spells CASSARTGRGYGYTF. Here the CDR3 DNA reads TGTGCCAGCAGCGCCCGGACAGGCCGGGGGTATGGCTACACCTTC.

The CDR3 DNA reads as TGTGCCAGCAGCGTAGATACAGGGAACACTGAAGCTTTCTTT. Translation gives CASSVDTGNTEAFF. The J gene is TRBJ1-1, the V gene TRBV9, with D possibly matching TRBD1 (5 bases). CDR1 SGDLS and CDR2 YYNGEE come from the germline V gene. This CDR3 spans 14 amino acids. Trimming stripped 0 bases from V and 1 base from J, with 7 bases between. Combining the CDR3 with reference TRBV9 and TRBJ1-1 gives the whole variable domain DSGVTQTPKHLITATGQRVTLRCSPRSGDLSVYWYQQSLDQGLQFLIQYYNGEERAKGNILERFSAQQFPDLHSELNLSSLELGDSALYFCASSVDTGNTEAFFGQGTRLTVV.

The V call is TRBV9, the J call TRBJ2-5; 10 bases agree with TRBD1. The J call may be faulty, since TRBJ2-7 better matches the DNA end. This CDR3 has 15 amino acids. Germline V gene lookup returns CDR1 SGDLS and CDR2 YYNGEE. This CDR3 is CASSVGQGAVYEQYF. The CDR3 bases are TGTGCCAGCAGCGTAGGACAGGGGGCGGTCTACGAGCAGTACTTC.

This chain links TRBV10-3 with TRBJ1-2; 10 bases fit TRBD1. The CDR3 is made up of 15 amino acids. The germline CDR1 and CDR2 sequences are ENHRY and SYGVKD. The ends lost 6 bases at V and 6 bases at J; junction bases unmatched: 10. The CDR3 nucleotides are TGTGCCATCAGCTTCCAGGGACAGGGGAAGAATGGCTACACCTTC. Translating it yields CAISFQGQGKNGYTF.

CDR3 loop: CASSRDIGYGYTF. For the CDR3, the DNA is TGCGCCAGCAGCAGGGACATTGGGTATGGCTACACCTTC. This chain uses TRBV4-1 with TRBJ1-2; tentatively, D is TRBD1 (6 bases). CDR1 is MGHRA and CDR2 is YSYEKL in the germline V gene. Trimming removed 5 bases at V and 5 bases at J, with 12 bases between. This CDR3 has 13 residues.

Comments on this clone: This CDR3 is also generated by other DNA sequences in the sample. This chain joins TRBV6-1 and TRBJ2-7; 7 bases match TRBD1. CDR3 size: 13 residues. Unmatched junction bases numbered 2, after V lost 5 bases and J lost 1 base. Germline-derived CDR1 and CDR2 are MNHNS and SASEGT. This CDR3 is CASSPGQSYEQYF. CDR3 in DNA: TGTGCCAGCAGTCCGGGACAGTCCTACGAGCAGTACTTC.

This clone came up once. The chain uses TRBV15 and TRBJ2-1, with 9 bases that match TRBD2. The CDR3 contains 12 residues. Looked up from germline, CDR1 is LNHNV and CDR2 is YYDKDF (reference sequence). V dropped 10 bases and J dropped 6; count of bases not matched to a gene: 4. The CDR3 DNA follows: TGTGCCATAAGCGGGGGGATCAATGAGCAGTTCTTC. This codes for CAISGGINEQFF.

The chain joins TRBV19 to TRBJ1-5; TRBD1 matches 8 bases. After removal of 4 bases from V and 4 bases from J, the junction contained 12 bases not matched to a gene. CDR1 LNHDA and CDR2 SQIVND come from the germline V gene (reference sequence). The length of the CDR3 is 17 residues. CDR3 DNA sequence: TGTGCCAGTAGTACCCCGGACAGGGTCCGCCTTAATCAGCCCCAGCATTTT. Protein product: CASSTPDRVRLNQPQHF.

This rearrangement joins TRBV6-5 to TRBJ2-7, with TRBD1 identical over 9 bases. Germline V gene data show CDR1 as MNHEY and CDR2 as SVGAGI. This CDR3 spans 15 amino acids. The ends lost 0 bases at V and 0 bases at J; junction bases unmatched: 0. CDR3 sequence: CASSYSTGGSYEQYF. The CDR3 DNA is TGTGCCAGCAGTTACTCGACAGGGGGCTCCTACGAGCAGTACTTC.

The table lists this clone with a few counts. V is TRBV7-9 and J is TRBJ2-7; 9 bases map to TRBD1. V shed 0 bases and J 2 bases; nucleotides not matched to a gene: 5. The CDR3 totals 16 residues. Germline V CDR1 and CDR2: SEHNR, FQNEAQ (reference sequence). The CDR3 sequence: CASSLARTGDPYEQYF. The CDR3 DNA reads TGTGCCAGCAGCTTAGCTAGGACAGGGGACCCCTACGAGCAGTACTTC.

CDR3 DNA: TGTGCCAGCAGCCAATCGGCGGGACAGGGGGCTTACGAGCAGTACTTC. Translation gives CASSQSAGQGAYEQYF. The genes are TRBV4-2 and TRBJ2-5; TRBD1 matches 12 bases. The J call may be in error: the DNA end matches TRBJ2-7 better. CDR3 length equals 16 residues. Germline V gives CDR1 LGHNA, CDR2 YNFKEQ.

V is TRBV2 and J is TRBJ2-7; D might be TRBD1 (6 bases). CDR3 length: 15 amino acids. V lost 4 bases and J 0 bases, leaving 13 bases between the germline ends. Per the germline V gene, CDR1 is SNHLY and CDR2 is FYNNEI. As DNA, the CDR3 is TGTGCCAGCAGTGCCCGACAGGCGATCTCCTACGAGCAGTACTTC. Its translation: CASSARQAISYEQYF. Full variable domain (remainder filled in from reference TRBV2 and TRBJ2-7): EPEVTQTPSHQVTQMGQEVILRCVPISNHLYFYWYRQILGQKVEFLVSFYNNEISEKSEIFDDQFSVERPDGSNFTLKIRSTKLEDSAMYFCASSARQAISYEQYFGPGTRLTVT.

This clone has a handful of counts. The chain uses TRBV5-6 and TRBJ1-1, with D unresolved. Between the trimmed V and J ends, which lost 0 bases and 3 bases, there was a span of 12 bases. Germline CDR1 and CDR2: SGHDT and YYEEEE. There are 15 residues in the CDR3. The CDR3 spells CASSLGPREDTEAFF. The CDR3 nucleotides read TGTGCCAGCAGCTTGGGCCCCCGAGAGGACACTGAAGCTTTCTTT.

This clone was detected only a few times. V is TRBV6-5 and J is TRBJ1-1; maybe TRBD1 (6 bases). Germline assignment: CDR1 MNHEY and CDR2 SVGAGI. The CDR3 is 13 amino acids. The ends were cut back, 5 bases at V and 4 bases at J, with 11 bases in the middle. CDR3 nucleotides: TGTGCCAGCAGTCTTAGGGGGGGCACTGAAGCTTTCTTT. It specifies CASSLRGGTEAFF.

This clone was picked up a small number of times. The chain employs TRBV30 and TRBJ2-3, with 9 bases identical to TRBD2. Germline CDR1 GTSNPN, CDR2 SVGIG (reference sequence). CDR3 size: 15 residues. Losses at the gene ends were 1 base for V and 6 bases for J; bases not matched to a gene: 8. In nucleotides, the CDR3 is TGTGCCTGGAGTGCCTGGCAGCGGGGGGACGATACGCAGTATTTT. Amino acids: CAWSAWQRGDDTQYF.

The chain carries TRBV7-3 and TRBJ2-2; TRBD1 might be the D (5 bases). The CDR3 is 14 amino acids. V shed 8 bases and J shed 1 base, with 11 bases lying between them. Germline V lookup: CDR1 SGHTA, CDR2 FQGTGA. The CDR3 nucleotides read TGTGCCAGCGGAGCCGGACAGAACACCGGGGAGCTGTTTTTT. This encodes CASGAGQNTGELFF. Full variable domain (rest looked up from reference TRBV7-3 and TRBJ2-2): GAGVSQTPSNKVTEKGKYVELRCDPISGHTALYWYRQSLGQGPEFLIYFQGTGAADDSGLPNDRFFAVRPEGSVSTLKIQRTERGDSAVYLCASGAGQNTGELFFGEGSRLTVL.

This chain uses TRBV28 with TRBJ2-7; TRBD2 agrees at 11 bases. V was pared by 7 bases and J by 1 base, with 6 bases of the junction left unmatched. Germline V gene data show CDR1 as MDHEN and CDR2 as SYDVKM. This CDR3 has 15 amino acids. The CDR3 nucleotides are TGTGCCAGCACCTATCTAGCGGGGGGTTCCTACGAGCAGTACTTC. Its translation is CASTYLAGGSYEQYF.

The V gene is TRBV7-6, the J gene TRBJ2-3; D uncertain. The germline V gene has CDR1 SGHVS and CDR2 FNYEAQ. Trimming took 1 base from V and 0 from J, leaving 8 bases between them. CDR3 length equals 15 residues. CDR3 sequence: CASSLDGASTDTQYF. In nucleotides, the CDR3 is TGTGCCAGCAGCTTAGACGGAGCTAGCACAGATACGCAGTATTTT.

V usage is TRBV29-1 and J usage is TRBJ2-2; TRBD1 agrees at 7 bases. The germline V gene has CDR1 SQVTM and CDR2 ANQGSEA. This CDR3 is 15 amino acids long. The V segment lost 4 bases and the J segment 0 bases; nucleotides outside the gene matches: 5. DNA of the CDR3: TGCAGCGTTGGGGGACAGCGCGCGAACACCGGGGAGCTGTTTTTT. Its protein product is CSVGGQRANTGELFF.

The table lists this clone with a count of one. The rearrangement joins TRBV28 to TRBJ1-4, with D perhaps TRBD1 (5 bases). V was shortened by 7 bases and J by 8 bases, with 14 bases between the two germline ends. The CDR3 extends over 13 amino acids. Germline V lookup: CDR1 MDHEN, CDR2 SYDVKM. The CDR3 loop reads CASTLRGGEKLFF. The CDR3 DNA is TGTGCCAGCACCCTCCGCGGGGGGGAAAAACTGTTTTTT. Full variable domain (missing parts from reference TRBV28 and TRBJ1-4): DVKVTQSSRYLVKRTGEKVFLECVQDMDHENMFWYRQDPGLGLRLIYFSYDVKMKEKGDIPEGYSVSREKKERFSLILESASTNQTSMYLCASTLRGGEKLFFGSGTQLSVL.

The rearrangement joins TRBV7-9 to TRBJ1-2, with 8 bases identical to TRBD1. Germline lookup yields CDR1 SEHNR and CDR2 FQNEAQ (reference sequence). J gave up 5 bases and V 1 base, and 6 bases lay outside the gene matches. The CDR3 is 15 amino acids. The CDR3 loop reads CASSLDQGARYGYTF. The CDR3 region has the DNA TGTGCCAGCAGCTTAGACCAGGGGGCGCGGTATGGCTACACCTTC.

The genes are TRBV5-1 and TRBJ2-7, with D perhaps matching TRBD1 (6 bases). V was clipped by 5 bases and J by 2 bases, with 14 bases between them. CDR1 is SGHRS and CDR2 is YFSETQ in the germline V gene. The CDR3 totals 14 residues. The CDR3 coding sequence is TGCGCCAGCAGTATTATCACAGGGACCTACGAGCAGTACTTC. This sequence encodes CASSIITGTYEQYF.